This TCR beta chain was profiled in a study of regulatory T cells in long-lasting Graves disease. The length of the CDR3 is 15 residues. V shed 5 bases, J shed 6 bases, and the junction held 11 bases outside the gene matches. This clonotype was found many times. As yet, its antigen is unknown. Points from the study as a whole: New patients shared 750 to 1,000 public clonotypes, fewer than the approximately 2,500 shared by persistent patients.

Indicated time point: newly diagnosed GD, antithyroid drugs for less than 3 months. PBMC RNA served as the TCR library source. Arm-PCR with iRepertoire HTBI primers amplified the CDR3 regions for these TCR beta libraries. A single record per CDR3 protein comes from TCRdb applying MiXCR to the multiplex PCR reads. The table includes a few hundred thousand distinct CDR3 sequences, over 14% detected once. This sample also belongs to another study, concerning T cells in Graves' hyperthyroidism and ophthalmopathy. That report notes: Graves' hyperthyroidism without ophthalmopathy progression within 18 months was termed stable.

This sequence was found in a woman aged 40 to 49 with Graves disease. The genes are TRBV12-3 or TRBV12-4 and TRBJ2-5, with 8 bases matching TRBD2. The material sequenced was peripheral blood mononuclear cells (PBMCs), taken at new diagnosis, from a patient treated with antithyroid drugs. CDR3 nucleotides: TGTGCCAGCAGTCCTCGGGAGGGAGGGGGAAAGACCCAGTACTTC. Protein product: CASSPREGGGKTQYF.